This T cell receptor (beta chain) is from a study of T cell responses to AZD1222 COVID-19 vaccine. A remark on this clone: Its antigen remains unidentified.

V lost 5 bases and J 2 bases, leaving 13 bases between the germline ends. Germline lookup yields CDR1 SEHNR and CDR2 FQNEAQ (reference sequence). The CDR3 sequence is 15 residues long. TCRdb's copy holds only in-frame clones and misses some; the assay was immunoSEQ multiplex PCR. The sample has about 130,000 clones; roughly 92% are singletons. Study findings and constraints: Among spike-specific TCRs, nearly half reportedly target unmutated variant regions. Only after the peak T cell response were repertoires sampled.

This receptor was identified in an adult who received the AZD1222 COVID-19 vaccine. The starting material was peripheral blood, obtained 28 days after the second AZD1222 dose. J is TRBJ1-3 and V is TRBV7-9, with D hard to call. DNA for the CDR3: TGTGCCAGCAGCCCGGACGGCCCGGCTGGAAACACCATATATTTT. Residues: CASSPDGPAGNTIYF.